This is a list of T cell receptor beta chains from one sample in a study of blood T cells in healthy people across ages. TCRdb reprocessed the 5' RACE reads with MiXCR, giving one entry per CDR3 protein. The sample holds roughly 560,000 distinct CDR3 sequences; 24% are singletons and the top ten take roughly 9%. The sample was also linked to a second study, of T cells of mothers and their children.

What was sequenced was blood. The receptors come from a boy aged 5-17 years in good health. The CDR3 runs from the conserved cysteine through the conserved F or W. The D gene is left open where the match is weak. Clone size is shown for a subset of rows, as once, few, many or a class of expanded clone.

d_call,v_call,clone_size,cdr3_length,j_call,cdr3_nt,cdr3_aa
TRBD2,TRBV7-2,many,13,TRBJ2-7,TGTGCCAGCAGCCTCCTAGCGGGGGGCGAGCAGTACTTC,CASSLLAGGEQYF
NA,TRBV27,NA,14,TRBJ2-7,TGTGCCAGCAGTTCCACAGGCCCAACCTACGAGCAGTACTTC,CASSSTGPTYEQYF
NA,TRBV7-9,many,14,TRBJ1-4,TGTGCCAGCAGCCCGACTGATGAATATGAAAAACTGTTTTTT,CASSPTDEYEKLFF
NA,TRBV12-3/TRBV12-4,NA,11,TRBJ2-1,TGTGCCAGCAGACTTTATGATGAGCAGTTCTTC,CASRLYDEQFF
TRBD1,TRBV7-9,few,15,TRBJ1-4,TGTGCCAGCAGCCCGCAGACAGGGCTTAATGAAAAACTGTTTTTT,CASSPQTGLNEKLFF
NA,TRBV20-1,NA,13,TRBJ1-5,TGCAGTGCTAGTAGGGGACTGTGGGCGCCCCAGCATTTT,CSASRGLWAPQHF
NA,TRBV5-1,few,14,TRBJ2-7,TGCGCCAGCAGCTTGGGACAGCGGACCTACGAGCAGTACTTC,CASSLGQRTYEQYF
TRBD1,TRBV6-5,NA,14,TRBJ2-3,TGTGCCAGCAGCCCCCAGGGGGTCACAGATACGCAGTATTTT,CASSPQGVTDTQYF
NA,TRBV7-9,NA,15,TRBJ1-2,TGTGCCAGCAGCTTCCCCGGGACAAGGGATTATGGCTACACCTTC,CASSFPGTRDYGYTF
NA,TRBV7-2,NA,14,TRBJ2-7,TGTGCCAGCAGCCTAGGGCATCGCTCCTACGAGCAGTACTTC,CASSLGHRSYEQYF
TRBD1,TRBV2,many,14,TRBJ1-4,TGTGCCAGCACCTTGGACAGGGGAGACGAAAAACTGTTTTTT,CASTLDRGDEKLFF
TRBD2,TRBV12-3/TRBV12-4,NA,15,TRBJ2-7,TGTGCCAGCAGACAAGGCGGGGGACGATCCTACGAGCAGTACTTC,CASRQGGGRSYEQYF
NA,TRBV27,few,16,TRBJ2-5,TGTGCCAACAGTTATTCCGGGGGCATCGTACAAGAGACCCAGTACTTC,CANSYSGGIVQETQYF
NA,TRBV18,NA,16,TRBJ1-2,TGTGCCAGCTCACTCCTAACGGGACAAGCTAACTATGGCTACACCTTC,CASSLLTGQANYGYTF
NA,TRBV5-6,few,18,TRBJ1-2,TGTGCCAGCAGCTTTGTGACGCGGGAACCTCCTTTTAGTTATGGCTACACCTTC,CASSFVTREPPFSYGYTF
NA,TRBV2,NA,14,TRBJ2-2,TGTGCTAGCGGAGAAAGGTCGAACACCGGGGAGCTGTTTTTT,CASGERSNTGELFF
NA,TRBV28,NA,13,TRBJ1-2,TGTGCCAGCAGGTCGGACGATAACTATGGCTACACCTTC,CASRSDDNYGYTF
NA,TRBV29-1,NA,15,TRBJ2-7,TGCAGCGTTGAACTAGTCGAGACAATGTCCTACGAGCAGTACTTC,CSVELVETMSYEQYF
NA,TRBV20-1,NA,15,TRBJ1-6,TGCAGTGCATTCTCCTCCCGGGGCCCGGGATCACCCCTCCACTTT,CSAFSSRGPGSPLHF
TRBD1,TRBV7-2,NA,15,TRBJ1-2,TGTGCCGACAGCTTAGCGCCTCAGGGGGCGCAAGGCTACACCTTC,CADSLAPQGAQGYTF
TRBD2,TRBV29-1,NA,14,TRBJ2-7,TGCAGCGCCACCTCTAGCGGGAGTATGTACGAGCAGTACTTC,CSATSSGSMYEQYF
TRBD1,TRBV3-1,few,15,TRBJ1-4,TGTGCCAGCAGACCCACTAGGGACAGGCTTGAAAAACTGTTTTTT,CASRPTRDRLEKLFF
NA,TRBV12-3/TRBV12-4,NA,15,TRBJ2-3,TGTGCCAGCAGTTTGAGGCTAACCCGCACAGATACGCAGTATTTT,CASSLRLTRTDTQYF